One T cell receptor beta chain is described in this entry. Roughly 0.45 to 1 ug RNA was reverse transcribed with random hexamers. TCRdb re-analysed the immunoSEQ multiplex PCR reads in MiXCR, keeping a single row per CDR3 protein. The profile shows roughly 150,000 distinct CDR3 sequences, 90% to 97% of them singletons. This CDR3 is built from 15 residues. With V trimmed by 5 bases and J by 6 bases, 10 bases remained unmatched. Germline CDR1 SGHRS, CDR2 YFSETQ. The entry originates in a study of CD8 T cells in Susac syndrome. The rearrangement links TRBV5-1 to TRBJ1-2; 10 nucleotides line up with TRBD1. Sequencing was done on a sample of CD4+ T cells from PBMCs. This sequence originates from a human donor with Susac syndrome. CDR3 sequence (DNA): TGCGCCAGCAGGGGGGGACAGGGGTTCGCGGATGGCTACACCTTC. It encodes CASRGGQGFADGYTF. Using reference TRBV5-1 and TRBJ1-2 for the parts outside the CDR3, the full variable domain is KAGVTQTPRYLIKTRGQQVTLSCSPISGHRSVSWYQQTPGQGLQFLFEYFSETQRNKGNFPGRFSGRQFSNSRSEMNVSTLELGDSALYLCASRGGQGFADGYTFGSGTRLTVV.